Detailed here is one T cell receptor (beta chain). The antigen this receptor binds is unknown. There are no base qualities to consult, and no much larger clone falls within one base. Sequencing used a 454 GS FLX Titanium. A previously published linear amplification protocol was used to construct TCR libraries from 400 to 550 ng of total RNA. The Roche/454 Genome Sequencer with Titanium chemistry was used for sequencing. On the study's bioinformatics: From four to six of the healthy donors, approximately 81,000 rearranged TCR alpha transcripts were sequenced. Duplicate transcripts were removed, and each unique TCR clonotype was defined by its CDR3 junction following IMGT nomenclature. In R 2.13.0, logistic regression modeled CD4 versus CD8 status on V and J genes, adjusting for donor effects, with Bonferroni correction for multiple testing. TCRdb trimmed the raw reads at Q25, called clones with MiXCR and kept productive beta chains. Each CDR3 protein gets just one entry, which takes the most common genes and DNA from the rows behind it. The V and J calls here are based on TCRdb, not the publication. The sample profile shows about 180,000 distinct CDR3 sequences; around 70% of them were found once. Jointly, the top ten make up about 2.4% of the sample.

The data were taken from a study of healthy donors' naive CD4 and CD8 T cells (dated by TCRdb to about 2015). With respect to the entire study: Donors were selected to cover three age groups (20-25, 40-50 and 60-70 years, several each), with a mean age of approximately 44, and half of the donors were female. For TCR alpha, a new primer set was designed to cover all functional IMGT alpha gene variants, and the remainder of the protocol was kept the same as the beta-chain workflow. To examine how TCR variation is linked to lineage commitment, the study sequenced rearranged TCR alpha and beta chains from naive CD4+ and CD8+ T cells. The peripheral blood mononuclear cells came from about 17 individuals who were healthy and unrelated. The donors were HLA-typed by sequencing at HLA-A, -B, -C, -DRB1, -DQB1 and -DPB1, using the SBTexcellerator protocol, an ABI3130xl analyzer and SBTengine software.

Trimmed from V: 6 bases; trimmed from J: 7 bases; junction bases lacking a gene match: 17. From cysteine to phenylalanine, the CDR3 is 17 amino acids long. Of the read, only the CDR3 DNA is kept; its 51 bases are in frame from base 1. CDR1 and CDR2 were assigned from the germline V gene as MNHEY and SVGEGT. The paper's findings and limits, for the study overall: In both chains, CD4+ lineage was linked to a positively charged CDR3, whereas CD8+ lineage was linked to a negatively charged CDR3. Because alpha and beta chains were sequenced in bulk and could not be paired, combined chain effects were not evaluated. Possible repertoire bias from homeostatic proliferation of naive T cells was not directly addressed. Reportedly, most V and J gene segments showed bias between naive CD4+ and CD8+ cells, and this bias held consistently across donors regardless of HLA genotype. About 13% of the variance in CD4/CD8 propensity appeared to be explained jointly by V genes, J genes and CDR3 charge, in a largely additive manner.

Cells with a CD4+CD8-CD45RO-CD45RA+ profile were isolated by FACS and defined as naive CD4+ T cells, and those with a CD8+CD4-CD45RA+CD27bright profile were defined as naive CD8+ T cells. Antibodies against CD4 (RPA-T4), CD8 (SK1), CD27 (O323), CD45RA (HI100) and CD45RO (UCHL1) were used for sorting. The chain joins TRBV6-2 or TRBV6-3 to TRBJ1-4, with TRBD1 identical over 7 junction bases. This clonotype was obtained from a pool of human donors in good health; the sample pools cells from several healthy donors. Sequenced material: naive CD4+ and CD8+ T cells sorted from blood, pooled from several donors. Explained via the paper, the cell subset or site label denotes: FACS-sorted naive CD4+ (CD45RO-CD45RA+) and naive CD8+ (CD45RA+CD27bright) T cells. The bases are TGTGCCAGCAGCGCGGACAGGCGACCAATAGAGGGTGAAAAACTGTTTTTT. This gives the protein CASSADRRPIEGEKLFF.